These T cell receptor beta chains were read from a single sample in a study of OX40 agonist ivuxolimab in advanced cancers. Assay: immunoSEQ multiplex PCR; the TCRdb copy retains only in-frame clones and omits some. Of about 62,000 clones in the sample, 84% are singletons; the top ten hold roughly 2.3%. The material was CD4+ or CD8+ T cells sorted from blood, obtained in a trial of the OX40 agonist ivuxolimab. These receptors came from an adult with an advanced solid tumor such as melanoma, head and neck, liver or kidney cancer. Each CDR3 is given without its conserved first and last residue. Fields, in order: V gene, CDR3 protein.

v_call: TRBV6-5
cdr3_aa: ASSRGQGGYT

v_call: TRBV2
cdr3_aa: ASSKSGAVDTQY

v_call: TRBV6-4
cdr3_aa: ASSERHNSPLH

v_call: TRBV14
cdr3_aa: ASSQVAAGAGEAF

v_call: TRBV6-6
cdr3_aa: ASRIAGVVYEQY

v_call: TRBV4-3
cdr3_aa: ASSQEPAGRLDTQY

v_call: TRBV7-9
cdr3_aa: ASSSGKNTIY

v_call: TRBV7-8
cdr3_aa: ASSLWAALGQGTSGNTIY

v_call: TRBV2
cdr3_aa: ASRASIYSNQPQH

v_call: TRBV6-5
cdr3_aa: ASSYSPRQNTEAF

v_call: TRBV5-1
cdr3_aa: ASSLGRLNIQY

v_call: TRBV6-5
cdr3_aa: ASSYSPASSYNEQF

v_call: TRBV5-6
cdr3_aa: ASRTSGDNNEQF

v_call: TRBV7-2
cdr3_aa: ASSLAGGPGDTQY

v_call: TRBV2
cdr3_aa: ASSRYSPNTGELF

v_call: TRBV19
cdr3_aa: ASSMNADTQY

v_call: TRBV7-9
cdr3_aa: ASSLGTSGGGGETQY

v_call: TRBV7-3
cdr3_aa: ASRYGNEQF

v_call: TRBV14
cdr3_aa: ASSQDSTRGTYGYT

v_call: TRBV6-5
cdr3_aa: ASSSRSGTDTQY

v_call: TRBV19
cdr3_aa: ASTTTGLRTNYGYT

v_call: TRBV6-1
cdr3_aa: ASSEALYLYEQY